The 15 T cell receptor beta chains reported below all come from one sample, sequenced in a study of shared clonotypes between healthy human individuals. Assay: immunoSEQ multiplex PCR; the TCRdb copy retains only in-frame clones and omits some. In the table there are millions of clones, roughly 96% of which are singletons. Sequenced input: naive CD4+ T cells sorted from blood. Described subset: CD45RA+ positively selected. The source of these receptors is a man aged 18 to 29 in good health.

Worth noting for this clone: At the DNA level, this CDR3 is encoded by other sequences in the same sample as well. The chain couples TRBV5-1 to TRBJ2-7; D remains unclear. The CDR3 totals 11 residues. Germline V gene sequence: CDR1 SGHRS, CDR2 YFSETQ. V was pared by 4 bases and J by 3 bases, with 5 bases between. CDR3 sequence (DNA): TGCGCCAGCAGCGGAGACTACGAGCAGTACTTC. Its translation is CASSGDYEQYF.

This chain connects TRBV6-1 to TRBJ1-6; a weak D match, TRBD1 (5 bases). V lost 6 bases and J lost 5, with 11 bases in between. The length of the CDR3 is 14 residues. Per germline, CDR1 MNHNS and CDR2 SASEGT. CDR3 nucleotides: TGTGCCAGCAGGAGGGACGGAAATAATTCACCCCTCCACTTT. It specifies CASRRDGNNSPLHF.

The gene calls are TRBV7-9 and TRBJ1-2; TRBD1 matches 10 bases. Germline CDR1 and CDR2: SEHNR and FQNEAQ (reference sequence). Trimming took 5 bases from V and 8 from J; bases not matched to a gene: 23. The CDR3 length is 19 residues. CDR3: CASSPIRRQGAQKMSGYTF. DNA of the CDR3: TGTGCCAGCAGCCCTATCCGTAGACAGGGGGCGCAAAAGATGAGCGGCTACACCTTC.

Note on this clone: Other DNA sequences in the sample encode the same CDR3. The rearrangement uses TRBV4-1 and TRBJ1-5, with D possibly TRBD1 on 5 matching bases. The V gene's germline CDR1 is MGHRA and CDR2 YSYEKL. The CDR3 covers 14 residues. V was shortened by 3 bases and J by 1 base, with 7 bases between the two germline ends. CDR3 sequence: CASSQEGSNQPQHF. Written as DNA, the CDR3 is TGCGCCAGCAGCCAGGAGGGGAGCAATCAGCCCCAGCATTTT.

V usage is TRBV5-4 and J usage is TRBJ2-1; D is perhaps TRBD1 or TRBD2 (6 bases each). CDR3 length equals 16 residues. The V gene's germline CDR1 is SGHNT and CDR2 YYREEE (reference sequence). V lost 4 bases and J 8 bases, leaving 22 bases between the germline ends. Here the CDR3 reads CASSPGGVQRLDEQFF. DNA of the CDR3: TGTGCCAGCAGCCCCGGGGGCGTACAAAGATTGGATGAGCAGTTCTTC.

CDR3 amino acids: CASGWLGTGTDTQYF. In DNA form, the CDR3 reads TGTGCCAGCGGTTGGCTAGGGACAGGGACAGATACGCAGTATTTT. This sequence joins TRBV6-1 and TRBJ2-3; TRBD1 matches at 9 bases. The CDR3 is 15 amino acids. Trimming removed 8 bases from V and 3 bases from J; junction bases left unmatched: 9. Germline V gene data show CDR1 as MNHNS and CDR2 as SASEGT.

The CDR3 DNA is TGCGCCAGCAGCCTCCATCCGGGACAGGGGGCTGATGGAAACACCATATATTTT. Residues: CASSLHPGQGADGNTIYF. The V and J genes are TRBV4-1 and TRBJ1-3; 12 bases are shared with TRBD1. This CDR3 is built from 18 residues. Trimming took 4 bases from V and 3 from J; bases not matched to a gene: 10. Germline V CDR1 and CDR2: MGHRA, YSYEKL.

The rearrangement links TRBV4-1 to TRBJ2-7; D might be TRBD1 or TRBD2, each matching 5 bases. Trimming took 0 bases from V and 7 from J, leaving 13 bases between them. Germline V CDR1 and CDR2: MGHRA, YSYEKL. The CDR3 consists of 14 residues. The CDR3 coding sequence is TGCGCCAGCAGCCAAGAATGGGGCGGCGGGGAGCAGTACTTC. It translates to CASSQEWGGGEQYF.

The chain carries TRBV27 and TRBJ2-3, with TRBD2 matching 7 bases. The CDR3 is made up of 14 amino acids. Germline V gene lookup returns CDR1 MNHEY and CDR2 SMNVEV (reference sequence). With 4 bases clipped from V and 3 bases from J, the junction kept 4 bases outside the gene matches. Written as DNA, the CDR3 is TGTGCCAGCAGTTCGCCTAGCGGAACAGATACGCAGTATTTT. Translated, it gives CASSSPSGTDTQYF.

Note on this clone: Other nucleotide sequences in the sample specify the same CDR3. V gene TRBV9 combines with J gene TRBJ2-7, with D possibly matching TRBD2 (5 bases). This CDR3 region has 14 residues. The germline V gene has CDR1 SGDLS and CDR2 YYNGEE. V was trimmed by 0 bases and J by 2 bases, leaving 9 bases between them. This CDR3 is CASSVAGLPYEQYF. CDR3 sequence (DNA): TGTGCCAGCAGCGTAGCCGGACTCCCCTACGAGCAGTACTTC.

Regarding this clone: The junction does not match germline at one end; this may be a read error. The chain uses TRBV7-9 and TRBJ2-4, with TRBD2 identical over 9 bases. The CDR3 spans 15 residues. Germline V gene data show CDR1 as SEHNR and CDR2 as FQNEAQ (reference sequence). CDR3 sequence: CASRLAGEAKNIQYF. For the CDR3, the DNA is TGTGCCAGCAGATTAGCGGGGGAAGCCAAAAACATTCAGTACTTC.

The chain carries TRBV27 and TRBJ2-7; possible D gene TRBD2, 5 bases. Trimming removed 4 bases from V and 3 bases from J, with 16 bases in between. The CDR3 has 15 amino acids. Germline V gene sequence: CDR1 MNHEY, CDR2 SMNVEV (reference sequence). The CDR3 loop reads CASSSAGLGNYEQYF. The CDR3, as DNA: TGTGCCAGCAGTTCGGCGGGCCTCGGAAACTACGAGCAGTACTTC.

The rearrangement links TRBV21-1 to TRBJ1-4; the D call in the table, TRBD1, was not verified against the DNA. TRBV21-1 is given as a pseudogene. The CDR3 loop spans 17 amino acids. CDR3 bases: TGTGCCAGCAGCAAAGCAGTTCAGGGCCCACCCAATGAAAAACTGTTTTTT. It specifies CASSKAVQGPPNEKLFF.

The chain uses TRBV7-9 and TRBJ2-7; no firm D call. Trimming pared 10 bases from V and 2 bases from J, leaving 15 bases between. Per germline, CDR1 SEHNR and CDR2 FQNEAQ (reference sequence). The CDR3 spans 13 residues. The CDR3 DNA follows: TGTGCCACCACCTACGCCGGTACCTACGAGCAGTACTTC. As protein: CATTYAGTYEQYF.

As concerns this clone: Within the sample, other DNA sequences also encode this same CDR3. In nucleotides, the CDR3 is TGTGCCAGCAGTTACTCGAGGGGGGCCTCCTACAATGAGCAGTTCTTC. It translates to CASSYSRGASYNEQFF. J is TRBJ2-1 and V is TRBV6-5; D might be TRBD1 or TRBD2, each matching 6 bases. The CDR3 length is 16 residues. Germline CDR1 and CDR2: MNHEY and SVGAGI. Trimming pared 0 bases from V and 0 bases from J, leaving 9 bases between.